This TCR beta chain was recovered during a study of human T cells and chemical hapten exposure. Broader study findings: Alopecia in the donors means their immune response may deviate from healthy people's.

This clonotype appeared many times. Antigen specificity is unknown. The time point: patch test 1, 2 weeks after DPC sensitization. The treatment is: therapeutic diphenylcyclopropenone sensitization with weekly scalp DPC. CDR1 and CDR2 from the germline V gene are MNHNY and SVGAGI (reference sequence). There are 13 residues in the CDR3. The V end lost 6 bases, the J end lost 7 bases, and 12 bases lay between the germline ends. A single record per CDR3 protein comes from TCRdb applying MiXCR to the RACE reads. The data contain roughly 180,000 distinct CDR3 sequences, approximately 15% of them singletons.

Sequences were derived from whole blood, sampled in connection with sensitization to the hapten diphenylcyclopropenone (DPC). The clonotype originates from a woman in her twenties or thirties with alopecia areata. Some clones in this sample may be carry-over from other donors' samples. The gene calls are TRBV6-6 and TRBJ1-4; D call uncertain. The CDR3 spells CASRDKGGEKLFF. The CDR3 bases are TGTGCCAGCAGAGATAAGGGAGGTGAAAAACTGTTTTTT.